This T cell receptor beta chain was recorded in a study of response to subunit inactivated influenza vaccine. General observations from the study: Authors suggested each seasonal influenza vaccination recruits few new T cells.

Germline V gives CDR1 LGHDT, CDR2 YNNKEL (reference sequence). The CDR3 is 16 amino acids. With 4 bases clipped from V and 3 bases from J, the junction kept 9 bases outside the gene matches. One entry per CDR3 protein, called by TCRdb with MiXCR from the RT-PCR reads. The sample includes roughly 710,000 distinct CDR3 sequences, 12% to 15% seen only once; the top ten take 7.5% to 8%. Comments on this clonotype: Antigen specificity is unknown.

The chain has TRBV3-1 and TRBJ2-5, with 9 bases fitting TRBD2. The sequencing used PBMCs from blood, collected 14 days before vaccination. The sequence came from a man aged 50 to 60 who received an inactivated influenza vaccine. The CDR3 nucleotides read TGTGCCAGCAGCCTGCGGGGTAGCGGGGGTAAAGAGACCCAGTACTTC. As protein: CASSLRGSGGKETQYF.